The T cell receptor beta chain under discussion was sequenced for a study of tumor and adjacent non-tumor tissue in lung cancer. As for the study in general: There were 12 adenocarcinoma, a couple of squamous cell carcinoma and 1 small cell lung cancer cases. Study observations and caveats: Compared with tumor, normal lung showed significantly lower TCR diversity. Tumor repertoires had a smaller top 100 clone share than normal lung.

The library came from three nested PCR rounds adapted from ARM-PCR protocols. TCRdb reprocessed the multiplex PCR reads via MiXCR and lists one record per CDR3 protein. The data contain about 100,000 distinct CDR3 sequences, 65% of them seen just once; the ten biggest clones take up roughly 19%. Regarding this clonotype: Its specificity is not known. Germline is not matched at one junction end, which may reflect a read error.

The template was RNA from unsorted bulk tissue. This non-tumor lung sample came from over 3 cm beyond the tumor edge. Between August and November 2014, newly diagnosed, chemotherapy-naive lung cancer patients underwent thoracic surgery in China. The TCR sequence derives from a man in his thirties or forties with non-small cell lung cancer. The sequenced material came from distant non-tumor lung tissue.

The CDR3 DNA sequence: TGTGTCAGCGCCTGGGAGCCCCGCGACAATGAGCAGTTCTTC. It yields the protein CVSAWEPRDNEQFF. This chain links TRBV7-3 with TRBJ2-1; tentative D call: TRBD2 (5 bases). Per the germline V gene, CDR1 is SGHTA and CDR2 is FQGTGA. This CDR3 is 14 amino acids long.